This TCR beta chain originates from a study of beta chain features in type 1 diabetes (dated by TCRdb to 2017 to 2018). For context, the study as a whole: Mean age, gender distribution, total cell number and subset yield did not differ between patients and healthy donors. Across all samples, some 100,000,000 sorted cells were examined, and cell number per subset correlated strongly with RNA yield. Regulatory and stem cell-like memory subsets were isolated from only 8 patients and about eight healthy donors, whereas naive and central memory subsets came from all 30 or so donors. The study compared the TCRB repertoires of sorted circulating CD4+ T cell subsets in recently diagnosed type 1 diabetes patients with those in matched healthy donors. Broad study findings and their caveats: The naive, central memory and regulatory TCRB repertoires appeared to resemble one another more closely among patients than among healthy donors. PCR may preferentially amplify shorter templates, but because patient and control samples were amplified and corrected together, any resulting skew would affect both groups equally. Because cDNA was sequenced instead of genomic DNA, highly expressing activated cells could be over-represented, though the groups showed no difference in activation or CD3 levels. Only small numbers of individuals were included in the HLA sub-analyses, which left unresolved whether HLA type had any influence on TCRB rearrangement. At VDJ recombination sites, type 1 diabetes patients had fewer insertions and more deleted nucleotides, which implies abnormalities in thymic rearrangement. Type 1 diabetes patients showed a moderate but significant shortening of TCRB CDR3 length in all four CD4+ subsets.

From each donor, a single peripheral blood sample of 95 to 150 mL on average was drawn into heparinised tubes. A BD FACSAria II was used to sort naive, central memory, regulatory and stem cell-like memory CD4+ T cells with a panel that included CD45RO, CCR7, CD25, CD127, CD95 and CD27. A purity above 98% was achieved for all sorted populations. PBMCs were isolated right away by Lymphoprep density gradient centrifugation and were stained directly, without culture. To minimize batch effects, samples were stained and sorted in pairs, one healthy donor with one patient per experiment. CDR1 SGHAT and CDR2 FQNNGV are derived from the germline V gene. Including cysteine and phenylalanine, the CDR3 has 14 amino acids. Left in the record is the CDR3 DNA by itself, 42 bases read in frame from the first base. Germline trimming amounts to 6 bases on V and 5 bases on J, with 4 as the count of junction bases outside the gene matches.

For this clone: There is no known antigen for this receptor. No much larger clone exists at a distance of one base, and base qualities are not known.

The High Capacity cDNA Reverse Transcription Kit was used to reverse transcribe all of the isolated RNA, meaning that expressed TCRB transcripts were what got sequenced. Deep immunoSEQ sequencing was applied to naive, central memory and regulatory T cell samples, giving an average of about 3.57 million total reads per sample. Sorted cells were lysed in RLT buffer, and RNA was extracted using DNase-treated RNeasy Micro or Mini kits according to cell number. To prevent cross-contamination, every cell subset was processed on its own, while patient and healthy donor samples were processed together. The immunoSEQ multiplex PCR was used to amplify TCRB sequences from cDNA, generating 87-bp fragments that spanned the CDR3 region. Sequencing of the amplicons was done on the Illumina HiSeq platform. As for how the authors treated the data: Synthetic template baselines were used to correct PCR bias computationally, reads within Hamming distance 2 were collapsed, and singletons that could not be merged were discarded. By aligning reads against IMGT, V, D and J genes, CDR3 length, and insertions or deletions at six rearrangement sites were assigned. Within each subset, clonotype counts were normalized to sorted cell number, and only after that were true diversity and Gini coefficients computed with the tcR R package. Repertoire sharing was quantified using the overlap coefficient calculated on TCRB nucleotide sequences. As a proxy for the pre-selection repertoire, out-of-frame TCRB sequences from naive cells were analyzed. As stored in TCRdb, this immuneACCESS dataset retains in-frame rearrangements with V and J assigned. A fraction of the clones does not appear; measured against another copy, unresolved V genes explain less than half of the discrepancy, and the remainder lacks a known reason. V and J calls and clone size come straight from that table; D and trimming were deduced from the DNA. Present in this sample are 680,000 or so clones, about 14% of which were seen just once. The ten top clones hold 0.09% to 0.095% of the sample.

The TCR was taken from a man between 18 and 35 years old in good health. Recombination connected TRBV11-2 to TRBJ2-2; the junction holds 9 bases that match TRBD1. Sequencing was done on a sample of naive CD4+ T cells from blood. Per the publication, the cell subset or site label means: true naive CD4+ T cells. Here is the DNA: TGTGCCAGCAGACACAGGGGGCGGACCGGGGAGCTGTTTTTT. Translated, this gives CASRHRGRTGELFF.